The sequence of this T cell receptor beta chain was determined in a study of cytomegalovirus exposure and HLA in healthy donors. PCR primers comprised 60 Vbeta and 13 Jbeta primers. Some clones are missing from TCRdb's copy, which holds only in-frame ones; the method was immunoSEQ multiplex PCR. The sample has about 240,000 clones, roughly 80% seen once; the top ten hold more than 5%. The sequenced sample was PBMCs. The TCR comes from a woman aged 40 to 50 in good health and CMV-seropositive.

Here the CDR3 reads CASSEHSRGPYGYTF. In nucleotides, the CDR3 is TGTGCCAGCAGTGAACATAGCAGGGGGCCGTATGGCTACACCTTC. The chain carries TRBV25-1 and TRBJ1-2, with 8 bases matching TRBD1. J gave up 5 bases and V 2 bases, and 7 bases lay outside the gene matches. The CDR3 runs to 15 residues. Germline lookup yields CDR1 MGHDK and CDR2 SYGVNS.